This T cell receptor (beta chain) derives from a study of identical twins. Study-level results: Twins shared out-of-frame alpha sequences with excess low generation probability. Abundant beta clonotypes from cord blood had fewer insertions, unlike memory repertoires, which showed none. Surplus twin overlap in beta out-of-frame sequences was less pronounced.

This clonotype has ten or more counts. What it recognizes is unknown. Germline trimming cut 5 bases from V and 0 bases from J; bases unmatched to any gene: 6. Germline V lookup: CDR1 MGHRA, CDR2 YSYEKL. This CDR3 has 15 amino acids. Template switching created a universal primer site, and the cDNA included unique molecular identifiers. TCRdb re-analysed the 5' RACE reads in MiXCR, keeping a single row per CDR3 protein. In the table there are some 660,000 distinct CDR3 sequences, under 9% of which are singletons. This sample also belongs to another study, concerning yellow fever vaccine responses in identical twins.

J is TRBJ1-1 and V is TRBV4-1, with 7 positions matching TRBD1. The receptor comes from a woman in her late teens or twenties in good health. The sample consisted of PBMCs. CDR3 sequence reads: CASSAQTGLNTEAFF. The CDR3 coding sequence is TGCGCCAGCAGCGCTCAGACAGGGTTGAACACTGAAGCTTTCTTT.